This T cell receptor (beta chain) was sequenced during a study of cytomegalovirus exposure and HLA in healthy donors. General study results and limits: For cytomegalovirus status, the classifier reportedly gave diagnoses with high specificity and sensitivity. Apparent HLA restriction characterized most CMV-associated TCR beta chains in a later analysis. Upon later analysis, HLA-associated TCR beta chains proved more clonally expanded than other, equally common chains.

This clone was recorded only once. Antigen specificity is unknown. Germline V gives CDR1 SGHDT, CDR2 YYEEEE. V was clipped by 3 bases and J by 3 bases, with 13 bases between them. The CDR3 spans 15 residues. PCR primers comprised 60 Vbeta and 13 Jbeta primers. Profiled with immunoSEQ multiplex PCR; TCRdb holds only in-frame clones, not every one. This sample has about 140,000 clones, with around 86% found just once. The sequence came from a female donor in good health and CMV-seronegative. The V gene is TRBV5-6, the J gene TRBJ2-1; D might be TRBD2 (6 bases). Material for sequencing was PBMCs. The CDR3 loop reads CASSWGGRNYNEQFF. DNA for the CDR3: TGTGCCAGCAGCTGGGGTGGGAGGAACTACAATGAGCAGTTCTTC.